What follows are 17 T cell receptor beta chains derived from one specimen sequenced in a study of blood T cell repertoires in COVID-19. Using immunoSEQ multiplex PCR, the repertoire was profiled, and TCRdb retains in-frame clones only, with some absent. The table includes 160,000 or so clones, roughly 90% detected once. The specimen was peripheral blood. All receptors come from a woman aged 60-70 years who had recovered from COVID-19.

A few counts support this clone. This sequence joins TRBV5-5 and TRBJ1-6; weak D call: TRBD1 (5 bases). V was pared by 4 bases and J by 8 bases, with 16 bases between. From germline, CDR1 is SGHKS and CDR2 YYEKEE (reference sequence). This CDR3 spans 15 amino acids. Here the CDR3 DNA reads TGTGCCAGCAGCGGGGCGGTGAGGAATGATTCACCCCTCCACTTT. It translates to CASSGAVRNDSPLHF.

The CDR3 nucleotides are TGTGCCAGCAGTCCACGGACAGGGGGCGTATGGAATGGCTACACCTTC. It codes for CASSPRTGGVWNGYTF. The chain uses TRBV28 and TRBJ1-2, with 11 bases aligning to TRBD1. Germline assignment: CDR1 MDHEN and CDR2 SYDVKM. CDR3 length: 16 amino acids. Germline trimming cut 5 bases from V and 6 bases from J; bases unmatched to any gene: 11.

This sequence joins TRBV6-5 and TRBJ2-5; 7 bases map to TRBD1. Germline V lookup: CDR1 MNHEY, CDR2 SVGAGI. The CDR3 is made up of 15 amino acids. The ends lost 7 bases at V and 6 bases at J; junction bases unmatched: 14. In DNA, the CDR3 is TGTGCCAGCAATCGCGCGAGGGACAGTCAGCAGACCCAGTACTTC. Amino acids: CASNRARDSQQTQYF.

CDR3 nucleotide sequence: TGTGCCAGCACCGCCAACGACAGGGTCGAGCAGTACTTC. Protein: CASTANDRVEQYF. The chain combines TRBV7-9 with TRBJ2-7; 7 bases agree with TRBD1. The CDR3 spans 13 residues. Germline loops: CDR1 SEHNR, CDR2 FQNEAQ (reference sequence). V lost 7 bases, J lost 6 bases, and 9 bases stayed unmatched.

The chain is built from TRBV6-5 and TRBJ1-2; D gene uncertain. This CDR3 is 13 amino acids long. CDR1 and CDR2 from the germline V gene are MNHEY and SVGAGI. V was trimmed by 2 bases and J by 5 bases, leaving 9 bases between them. CDR3 in amino acids: CASSYTFEYGYTF. DNA of the CDR3: TGTGCCAGCAGTTACACCTTCGAGTATGGCTACACCTTC.

The chain joins TRBV6-2 or TRBV6-3 to TRBJ1-2; 7 nucleotides agree with TRBD1. CDR1 is MNHEY and CDR2 is SVGEGT in the germline V gene. This CDR3 has 15 residues. Trimming cost V 5 bases and J 3 bases; bases outside gene matches: 9. The CDR3, as DNA: TGTGCCAGCAGTGCCCGACGAGGGGGCGACTATGGCTACACCTTC. Its translation: CASSARRGGDYGYTF.

The chain couples TRBV7-3 to TRBJ2-3; TRBD1 might be the D (6 bases). CDR3 length: 15 amino acids. Germline CDR1 is SGHTA and CDR2 is FQGTGA. Trimming removed 4 bases at V and 4 bases at J, with 15 bases between. CDR3 in DNA: TGTGCCAGCAGCTCAACAGGGAGTGAGGCAGATACGCAGTATTTT. Its translation is CASSSTGSEADTQYF.

The rearrangement uses TRBV12-5 and TRBJ1-1, with TRBD1 as a possible D gene (5 bases). Per the germline V gene, CDR1 is LGHNT and CDR2 is FRNRAP. This CDR3 contains 13 residues. Deletions cut 2 bases from V and 5 bases from J, with 9 bases between. The CDR3 coding sequence is TGTGCTAGTGGTTTGTCAGGACAAACTGAAGCTTTCTTT. Amino acid sequence: CASGLSGQTEAFF.

V is TRBV5-4 and J is TRBJ2-1; a possible D gene is TRBD2 (7 bases). V shed 0 bases and J shed 13 bases, with 11 bases lying between them. The CDR3 is 12 amino acids. Germline lookup yields CDR1 SGHNT and CDR2 YYREEE (reference sequence). CDR3 sequence (DNA): TGTGCCAGCAGCTTGGCGGGGGGCCCTCAGTTCTTC. This encodes CASSLAGGPQFF.

The rearrangement uses TRBV19 and TRBJ2-7, with TRBD2 as a possible D gene (6 bases). The CDR3 covers 15 residues. Trimming stripped 3 bases from V and 1 base from J, with 13 bases between. From germline, CDR1 is LNHDA and CDR2 SQIVND (reference sequence). CDR3 nucleotide sequence: TGTGCCAGTAGTATCTACGGGGGACGTTCCTACGAGCAGTACTTC. It codes for CASSIYGGRSYEQYF.

The chain uses TRBV3-1 (or the pseudogene TRBV3-2) and TRBJ2-7; a weak D match, TRBD1 (7 bases). V lost 0 bases, J lost 7 bases, and 16 bases lay in between. Germline-derived CDR1 and CDR2 are LGHDT and YNNKEL (reference sequence). The CDR3 consists of 15 residues. CDR3 DNA sequence: TGTGCCAGCAGCCAAGATGAAACAGGGGCGGGAGAGCAGTACTTC. This gives the protein CASSQDETGAGEQYF.

This chain links TRBV4-3 with TRBJ1-3, with 7 nucleotides matching TRBD1. Germline CDR1 reads LGHNA; CDR2 reads YSLEER. The J segment lost 4 bases and the V segment lost 3 bases, leaving 15 bases of the junction unmatched. The CDR3 covers 18 residues. In DNA form, the CDR3 reads TGCGCCAGCAGCCAGAGGGGCTCACCGACAGGGAACGGAAACACCATATATTTT. It codes for CASSQRGSPTGNGNTIYF.

The chain uses TRBV28 and TRBJ1-4; D gene unclear. The CDR3 has 15 amino acids. V lost 7 bases and J 0 bases, leaving 12 bases between the germline ends. Germline V gene data show CDR1 as MDHEN and CDR2 as SYDVKM. CDR3 in DNA: TGTGCCAGCACCGTAGCCGGTTCAACTAATGAAAAACTGTTTTTT. Protein: CASTVAGSTNEKLFF.

CDR3 in amino acids: CASDPRDSPVFGYTF. DNA for the CDR3: TGTGCCAGCGACCCGAGGGACAGCCCCGTTTTTGGCTACACCTTC. The chain combines TRBV28 with TRBJ1-2, with 7 positions matching TRBD1. This CDR3 region has 15 residues. Germline V gives CDR1 MDHEN, CDR2 SYDVKM. V shed 8 bases and J 7 bases; nucleotides not matched to a gene: 16.

The chain employs TRBV2 and TRBJ1-4; TRBD1 is a possible D gene (5 bases). CDR3 length: 14 residues. Deletions cut 5 bases from V and 8 bases from J, with 15 bases between. CDR1 SNHLY and CDR2 FYNNEI come from the germline V gene. This chain's CDR3 is CASSPGQGSEKLFF. In DNA, the CDR3 is TGTGCCAGCAGTCCGGGCCAGGGAAGCGAAAAACTGTTTTTT.

V is TRBV5-1 and J is TRBJ1-1; D not resolved. The CDR3 runs to 14 residues. Germline V gene data show CDR1 as SGHRS and CDR2 as YFSETQ. The V gene lost 4 bases and the J gene lost 4 bases, with 14 bases spanning the gap. The CDR3 spells CASSEGLSGTEAFF. CDR3 sequence (DNA): TGCGCCAGCAGCGAGGGTCTATCGGGCACTGAAGCTTTCTTT.

The J gene is TRBJ2-5, the V gene TRBV19, with TRBD1 matching 9 bases. V gave up 5 bases and J gave up 7 bases; unmatched junction bases: 17. The germline gives CDR1 LNHDA, CDR2 SQIVND (reference sequence). The CDR3 covers 17 residues. The CDR3 spells CASSPSHLGQGSATQYF. In DNA, the CDR3 is TGTGCCAGTAGTCCCTCCCACCTCGGACAGGGGTCTGCGACCCAGTACTTC.